This T cell receptor beta chain was captured by sequencing in a study of cytomegalovirus exposure and HLA in healthy donors. Findings of the study overall: Researchers reported in a later analysis that a missense DCLRE1C variant was tied to TCR beta V- and J-gene trimming.

This clone was recorded a few times. Its target is not known. Nominal health characterized the donors when sampled, though unrecorded immune exposures were likely. Use of 60 Vbeta and 13 Jbeta primers characterized the PCR. Only in-frame clones appear in the TCRdb table, and some are missing; sequencing was by immunoSEQ multiplex PCR. Altogether over 110,000 clones are present, around 80% being singletons, with the ten largest covering about 2.9%. The length of the CDR3 is 15 residues. Trimming stripped 0 bases from V and 0 bases from J, with 11 bases between. Germline V lookup: CDR1 GTSNPN, CDR2 SVGIG (reference sequence).

The clonotype comes from a female donor in good health and CMV-seronegative. Sequencing used PBMCs. The chain joins TRBV30 to TRBJ1-1; a possible D gene is TRBD1 (5 bases). CDR3 sequence reads: CAWSVVGGMNTEAFF. The CDR3 nucleotides are TGTGCCTGGAGTGTAGTGGGGGGTATGAACACTGAAGCTTTCTTT.